This entry describes one TCR beta chain. Its antigen is unknown. The sample is drawn from a study of identifying expanded T cells in peripheral blood. Study-wide results and caveats: About 1.2 clones differed between technical replicates, versus roughly 16 and 20 over time. Across healthy donors, higher total template counts meant significantly greater two-week count variance.

TCRdb's copy holds only in-frame clones and misses some; the assay was immunoSEQ multiplex PCR. The sample yields 95,000 to 100,000 clones, 87% seen once. Trimming cost V 1 base and J 0 bases, with 14 bases left between them. CDR3 size: 17 residues. The germline V gene encodes CDR1 SEHNR and CDR2 FQNEAQ (reference sequence). Healthy donors had no documented immune events, such as infections, while sampled. V is TRBV7-9 and J is TRBJ2-3, with D perhaps being TRBD1 or TRBD2 (5 bases each). The receptor's source is a person aged 18 to 75 in good health. Material for sequencing was blood. The CDR3 region is CASSLGVGGPSTDTQYF. The DNA for the CDR3 is TGTGCCAGCAGCTTAGGGGTTGGGGGTCCGAGCACAGATACGCAGTATTTT. The whole variable domain, remainder taken from reference TRBV7-9 and TRBJ2-3, is DTGVSQNPRHKITKRGQNVTFRCDPISEHNRLYWYRQTLGQGPEFLTYFQNEAQLEKSRLLSDRFSAERPKGSFSTLEIQRTEQGDSAMYLCASSLGVGGPSTDTQYFGPGTRLTVL.